This entry lists 5 T cell receptor beta chains sequenced from one sample in a study of cytomegalovirus exposure and HLA in healthy donors. The PCR was carried out with 60 Vbeta primers and 13 Jbeta primers. Here immunoSEQ multiplex PCR was the method, and the copy in TCRdb shows in-frame clones only, minus some. The repertoire table contains about 110,000 clones. The specimen sequenced was PBMCs. The receptors were sampled from a man younger than 30 in good health and CMV-seronegative.

The CDR3 region has the DNA TGTGCCAGCAGCGTAGGGCTTACAGGGGCTGGGGCCAACGTCCTGACTTTC. It yields the protein CASSVGLTGAGANVLTF. The rearrangement joins TRBV9 to TRBJ2-6; 7 nucleotides line up with TRBD1. This CDR3 is 17 amino acids long. Germline-derived CDR1 and CDR2 are SGDLS and YYNGEE. V was pared by 0 bases and J by 2 bases, with 5 bases of the junction left unmatched. The full variable domain, completed using reference TRBV9 and TRBJ2-6, is DSGVTQTPKHLITATGQRVTLRCSPRSGDLSVYWYQQSLDQGLQFLIQYYNGEERAKGNILERFSAQQFPDLHSELNLSSLELGDSALYFCASSVGLTGAGANVLTFGAGSRLTVL.

The chain recombines TRBV5-5 with TRBJ1-2; 8 nucleotides align to TRBD1. The CDR3 is 13 amino acids. V was pared by 2 bases and J by 11 bases, with 8 bases of the junction left unmatched. CDR1 SGHKS and CDR2 YYEKEE come from the germline V gene (reference sequence). The CDR3 DNA sequence: TGTGCCAGCAGCTTAGACTACAGGGGGGGTTACACCTTC. Residues: CASSLDYRGGYTF.

The V call is TRBV14, the J call TRBJ2-1; 12 bases align to TRBD2. The CDR3 has 15 residues. CDR1 is SGHDN and CDR2 is FVKESK in the germline V gene. V shed 2 bases, J shed 9 bases, and the junction held 5 bases outside the gene matches. Written as DNA, the CDR3 is TGTGCCAGCAGCCAATTTCTAGCGGGAGGGGGTGAGCAGTTCTTC. Its translation: CASSQFLAGGGEQFF.

The chain uses TRBV6-4 and TRBJ2-3; the match to TRBD2 covers 7 bases. There are 15 residues in the CDR3. With V trimmed by 3 bases and J by 0 bases, 3 bases remained unmatched. The germline gives CDR1 MRHNA, CDR2 SNTAGT. CDR3 nucleotides: TGTGCCAGCAGTGAACGAGCGGGGAGCACAGATACGCAGTATTTT. Amino acid sequence: CASSERAGSTDTQYF.

V and J are TRBV18 and TRBJ1-2; 7 bases map to TRBD1. With 6 bases clipped from V and 6 bases from J, the junction kept 10 bases outside the gene matches. Germline CDR1 and CDR2: KGHSH and LQKENI. This CDR3 contains 14 residues. CDR3 DNA sequence: TGTGCCAGCTCCCACCGACAGGGTTTAGATGGCTACACCTTC. Residues: CASSHRQGLDGYTF. Looking up the rest from reference TRBV18 and TRBJ1-2 gives the full variable domain: NAGVMQNPRHLVRRRGQEARLRCSPMKGHSHVYWYRQLPEEGLKFMVYLQKENIIDESGMPKERFSAEFPKEGPSILRIQQVVRGDSAAYFCASSHRQGLDGYTFGSGTRLTVV.